A single sample gave rise to the 27 T cell receptor beta chains below, sequenced in a study of chemoradiotherapy in HPV16-positive cancers. TCRdb's table, derived via immunoSEQ multiplex PCR, lists solely in-frame clones and lacks some. The table records roughly 9,300 clones, approximately 85% of them present only once. Sequencing was performed on blood, taken from a patient who underwent chemoradiotherapy. The receptors derive from a human donor with HPV-associated anogenital cancer.

The table lists this clone with a few counts. The chain couples TRBV10-1 to TRBJ1-1; D is undetermined. The CDR3 is 16 amino acids. Germline-derived CDR1 and CDR2 are WNHNN and SYGVQD (reference sequence). Trimming took 0 bases from V and 2 from J, leaving 13 bases between them. The DNA of the CDR3 is TGCGCCAGCAGTGAGTCGAAGTTTAGGGATAACACTGAAGCTTTCTTT. Protein sequence: CASSESKFRDNTEAFF.

This sequence joins TRBV4-1 and TRBJ2-1, with TRBD2 as a possible D gene (5 bases). The germline V gene encodes CDR1 MGHRA and CDR2 YSYEKL. The CDR3 consists of 15 residues. V lost 4 bases and J lost 5, with 15 bases in between. In DNA form, the CDR3 reads TGCGCCAGCAGCCGCCTGCTCCTAGCCGACAATGAGCAGTTCTTC. This translates into CASSRLLLADNEQFF.

The V gene is TRBV18, the J gene TRBJ2-5, with TRBD1 identical over 10 bases. The CDR3 covers 17 residues. J gave up 5 bases and V 8 bases, and 17 bases lay outside the gene matches. From germline, CDR1 is KGHSH and CDR2 LQKENI. The CDR3 here is CASANFGTGVFGETQYF. Written as DNA, the CDR3 is TGTGCCAGCGCGAACTTTGGGACAGGGGTTTTTGGTGAGACCCAGTACTTC.

This clone showed up just once. The chain is built from TRBV30 and TRBJ2-7, with 8 bases aligning to TRBD1. This CDR3 region has 16 residues. The V gene end was trimmed by 4 bases and the J gene end by 7 bases; junction bases not matched to a gene: 18. CDR1 GTSNPN and CDR2 SVGIG come from the germline V gene (reference sequence). CDR3 nucleotide sequence: TGTGCCTGGACCGAGACGGACAGGGCGTACGAGCGGGAGCAGTACTTC. Its protein is CAWTETDRAYEREQYF. Full variable domain (missing parts from reference TRBV30 and TRBJ2-7): SQTIHQWPATLVQPVGSPLSLECTVEGTSNPNLYWYRQAAGRGLQLLFYSVGIGQISSEVPQNLSASRPQDRQFILSSKKLLLSDSGFYLCAWTETDRAYEREQYFGPGTRLTVT.

This clone appeared a few times. The J gene is TRBJ2-1, the V gene TRBV27, with D maybe TRBD1 (5 bases). This CDR3 spans 14 amino acids. Germline CDR1 is MNHEY and CDR2 is SMNVEV (reference sequence). Trimming took 3 bases from V and 3 from J, leaving 9 bases between them. The CDR3: CASSLQTVYNEQFF. The CDR3 DNA follows: TGTGCCAGCAGTTTGCAGACAGTCTACAATGAGCAGTTCTTC.

V is TRBV5-8 and J is TRBJ2-3, with TRBD1 matching 7 bases. V trimming: 5 bases; J trimming: 2 bases; junction bases outside the gene matches: 8. The CDR3 contains 15 residues. CDR1 and CDR2 (germline): SGHTS, YDEGEE. The CDR3 here is CASRLERGHTDTQYF. The CDR3 DNA reads as TGTGCCAGCAGGCTCGAGAGGGGGCACACAGATACGCAGTATTTT.

The chain has TRBV7-9 and TRBJ1-2; tentative D call: TRBD1 (6 bases). Germline V lookup: CDR1 SEHNR, CDR2 FQNEAQ (reference sequence). The V end was cut by 0 bases, the J end by 6 bases, with 20 bases between. The CDR3 length is 17 residues. CDR3 DNA sequence: TGTGCCAGCAGCTTAGCGACCCAGGGGACAAAGGTTAATGGCTACACCTTC. This gives the protein CASSLATQGTKVNGYTF.

The CDR3 reads CASSVSGVNTEAFF. The DNA for the CDR3 is TGTGCCAGCAGCGTATCAGGGGTGAACACTGAAGCTTTCTTT. The chain recombines TRBV9 with TRBJ1-1; TRBD1 is a possible D gene (6 bases). Per germline, CDR1 SGDLS and CDR2 YYNGEE. CDR3 size: 14 residues. The V gene lost 1 base and the J gene lost 0 bases, with 7 bases spanning the gap.

This rearrangement joins TRBV27 to TRBJ2-3; no firm D call. Trimming cost V 4 bases and J 4 bases, with 9 bases left between them. In germline, CDR1 is MNHEY, CDR2 SMNVEV (reference sequence). The CDR3 covers 13 residues. The CDR3, as DNA: TGTGCCAGCAGTTCCGCGATGGCAGATACGCAGTATTTT. The encoded protein is CASSSAMADTQYF.

The rearrangement joins TRBV5-6 to TRBJ2-7, with D perhaps matching TRBD2 (5 bases). Germline-derived CDR1 and CDR2 are SGHDT and YYEEEE. The CDR3 consists of 14 residues. Trimming took off 0 bases at V and 0 bases at J, with 7 bases between the two ends. Here the CDR3 reads CASSLARDSYEQYF. As DNA, the CDR3 is TGTGCCAGCAGCTTGGCCCGGGACTCCTACGAGCAGTACTTC.

The genes are TRBV5-6 and TRBJ1-5, with 9 bases fitting TRBD1. The CDR3 extends over 15 amino acids. Unmatched junction bases numbered 5, after V lost 4 bases and J lost 3 bases. CDR1 is SGHDT, CDR2 YYEEEE, per germline. CDR3: CASSEGQGFNQPQHF. In DNA form, the CDR3 reads TGTGCCAGCAGCGAGGGACAGGGATTCAATCAGCCCCAGCATTTT.

The chain carries TRBV7-2 and TRBJ1-2; D not resolved. This CDR3 comprises 12 residues. CDR1 and CDR2 from the germline V gene are SGHTA and FQGNSA. With 2 bases removed from V and 4 bases from J, the gap between germline ends came to 5 bases. The CDR3 spells CASSLLPYGYTF. CDR3 nucleotide sequence: TGTGCCAGCAGCTTACTCCCCTATGGCTACACCTTC.

J is TRBJ2-7 and V is TRBV6-5; 13 bases fit TRBD2. The CDR3 length is 16 residues. The trim removed 2 bases at V and 1 base at J, leaving 2 bases unmatched. Germline-derived CDR1 and CDR2 are MNHEY and SVGAGI. In DNA form, the CDR3 reads TGTGCCAGCAGTTACGGACTAGCGGGGGAATCCTACGAGCAGTACTTC. It codes for CASSYGLAGESYEQYF.

The chain is built from TRBV9 and TRBJ1-4; maybe TRBD1 (5 bases). This CDR3 region has 19 residues. The germline CDR1 and CDR2 sequences are SGDLS and YYNGEE. V lost 4 bases and J lost 0, with 22 bases in between. The CDR3 DNA follows: TGTGCCAGCAGCTCTCCCCGGGGAGGGGTGGGGGCAACTAATGAAAAACTGTTTTTT. Amino acids: CASSSPRGGVGATNEKLFF.

The chain has TRBV5-1 and TRBJ2-1; TRBD2 matches at 7 bases. In germline, CDR1 is SGHRS, CDR2 YFSETQ. This CDR3 is 13 amino acids long. With V trimmed by 4 bases and J by 9 bases, 7 bases remained unmatched. The CDR3 reads CASSAVGGTEQFF. The CDR3 coding sequence is TGCGCCAGCAGCGCTGTGGGGGGGACTGAGCAGTTCTTC. The variable domain in full, completed from reference TRBV5-1 and TRBJ2-1, reads KAGVTQTPRYLIKTRGQQVTLSCSPISGHRSVSWYQQTPGQGLQFLFEYFSETQRNKGNFPGRFSGRQFSNSRSEMNVSTLELGDSALYLCASSAVGGTEQFFGPGTRLTVL.

This chain joins TRBV6-1 and TRBJ2-7, with 9 bases that match TRBD2. This CDR3 has 15 residues. CDR1 is MNHNS, CDR2 SASEGT, per germline. V shed 4 bases, J shed 5 bases, and the junction held 9 bases outside the gene matches. The CDR3 spells CASSALRGGNDEQYF. In DNA, the CDR3 is TGTGCCAGCAGTGCTCTGCGGGGGGGAAACGACGAGCAGTACTTC.

The chain couples TRBV7-9 to TRBJ1-4, with D possibly TRBD1 on 6 matching bases. Germline V gene data show CDR1 as SEHNR and CDR2 as FQNEAQ (reference sequence). V shed 6 bases and J shed 7 bases, with 18 bases lying between them. This CDR3 contains 15 residues. CDR3: CASRKLAGVGEKLFF. The DNA for the CDR3 is TGTGCCAGCAGGAAGTTGGCAGGGGTGGGTGAAAAACTGTTTTTT. The complete variable domain, with remaining parts taken from reference TRBV7-9 and TRBJ1-4, reads DTGVSQNPRHKITKRGQNVTFRCDPISEHNRLYWYRQTLGQGPEFLTYFQNEAQLEKSRLLSDRFSAERPKGSFSTLEIQRTEQGDSAMYLCASRKLAGVGEKLFFGSGTQLSVL.

The gene calls are TRBV19 and TRBJ1-1, with TRBD1 as a possible D gene (6 bases). The germline V and J ends were trimmed by 4 bases and 6 bases, with 15 bases remaining between them. Per the germline V gene, CDR1 is LNHDA and CDR2 is SQIVND (reference sequence). The CDR3 contains 14 residues. For the CDR3, the DNA is TGTGCCAGTAGTAAGCAAAACAGGGTTGCTGAAGCTTTCTTT. Translating gives CASSKQNRVAEAFF. Full variable domain (remainder filled in from reference TRBV19 and TRBJ1-1): DGGITQSPKYLFRKEGQNVTLSCEQNLNHDAMYWYRQDPGQGLRLIYYSQIVNDFQKGDIAEGYSVSREKKESFPLTVTSAQKNPTAFYLCASSKQNRVAEAFFGQGTRLTVV.

This clone occurred a few times. The chain joins TRBV2 to TRBJ1-2; D gene unclear. Germline V gene data show CDR1 as SNHLY and CDR2 as FYNNEI. The CDR3 has 13 amino acids. Between the trimmed V and J ends, which lost 4 bases and 5 bases, there was a span of 11 bases. For the CDR3, the DNA is TGTGCCAGCAGTGTCAGTCCTAGGTATGGCTACACCTTC. It yields the protein CASSVSPRYGYTF. Looking up the rest from reference TRBV2 and TRBJ1-2 gives the full variable domain: EPEVTQTPSHQVTQMGQEVILRCVPISNHLYFYWYRQILGQKVEFLVSFYNNEISEKSEIFDDQFSVERPDGSNFTLKIRSTKLEDSAMYFCASSVSPRYGYTFGSGTRLTVV.

In DNA, the CDR3 is TGTGCCAGCAGTGAAGGTGGGTTCAGGTACGAGCAGTACTTC. Encoded protein: CASSEGGFRYEQYF. V gene TRBV6-1 combines with J gene TRBJ2-7, with no clear D. V gave up 1 base and J gave up 4 bases, with 11 bases separating them. The germline V gene has CDR1 MNHNS and CDR2 SASEGT. CDR3 length: 14 amino acids.

The V and J genes are TRBV6-1 and TRBJ1-3; D unclear. The CDR3 loop spans 15 amino acids. Trimming removed 6 bases at V and 0 bases at J, with 12 bases between. The germline V gene has CDR1 MNHNS and CDR2 SASEGT. CDR3 sequence: CASSSTGSSGNTIYF. DNA of the CDR3: TGTGCCAGCAGCTCGACGGGAAGCTCTGGAAACACCATATATTTT.

V gene TRBV19 combines with J gene TRBJ2-1, with TRBD2 matching 12 bases. Germline V CDR1 and CDR2: LNHDA, SQIVND (reference sequence). The CDR3 is 18 amino acids. With V trimmed by 1 base and J by 8 bases, 12 bases remained unmatched. The CDR3 DNA reads TGTGCCAGTAGTATAGTCGGGCTAGCGGGGGGGCCTGTGGATGAGCAGTTCTTC. Residues: CASSIVGLAGGPVDEQFF.

The rearrangement links TRBV21-1 to TRBJ2-5; whether TRBD2, the table's D call, matches the DNA was not checked. TRBV21-1 is shown as a pseudogene. CDR3 size: 13 residues. The CDR3 loop is CASSKLRMETQYF. In nucleotides, the CDR3 is TGTGCCAGCAGCAAATTGAGGATGGAGACCCAGTACTTC.

This CDR3 is CASSQGGARTDTQYF. In DNA form, the CDR3 reads TGTGCCAGCAGTCAGGGCGGGGCGCGCACAGATACGCAGTATTTT. The J gene is TRBJ2-3, the V gene TRBV27; D is possibly TRBD2 (6 bases). Germline V gene sequence: CDR1 MNHEY, CDR2 SMNVEV (reference sequence). V lost 5 bases and J lost 1, with 13 bases in between. CDR3 length equals 15 residues.

The chain joins TRBV7-2 to TRBJ2-5, with D possibly being TRBD2 (6 bases). Looked up from germline, CDR1 is SGHTA and CDR2 is FQGNSA. V was cut by 4 bases and J by 2 bases, with 8 bases left in between. This CDR3 spans 13 amino acids. The chain's CDR3 is CASSYRGQETQYF. The CDR3 bases are TGTGCCAGCAGCTACCGGGGGCAAGAGACCCAGTACTTC.

The chain employs TRBV30 and TRBJ2-7; 9 bases line up with TRBD1. After removal of 5 bases from V and 10 bases from J, the junction contained 9 bases not matched to a gene. From germline, CDR1 is GTSNPN and CDR2 SVGIG (reference sequence). This CDR3 has 12 residues. CDR3 amino acids: CAWDGQGTLQYF. DNA of the CDR3: TGTGCCTGGGACGGACAGGGGACCCTTCAGTACTTC.

This rearrangement joins TRBV10-2 to TRBJ1-1; the D is unclear. CDR1 WSHSY and CDR2 SAAADI come from the germline V gene. V lost 3 bases and J 7 bases, leaving 12 bases between the germline ends. The CDR3 is 13 residues long. CDR3 coding DNA: TGCGCCAGCAGTGACGGTGTGGCAGTTGAAGCTTTCTTT. It codes for CASSDGVAVEAFF.